This passage covers 3 T cell receptor beta chains from one sample sequenced in a study of T cell repertoires in cytomegalovirus infection. What these receptors recognize is not known. TCRdb redid the calling of the reads with MiXCR, one entry per CDR3 protein. The repertoire holds some 800,000 distinct CDR3 sequences, approximately 32% seen once, with around 12% in the top ten. Sequencing was performed on cultured CD8+ T cells from PBMCs, taken from culture after CMV antigen stimulation. These receptors all come from a human donor in good health (CMV status not recorded). Some clones in this sample may be carry-over from other donors' samples.

The chain is built from TRBV10-3 and TRBJ2-1; TRBD2 aligns across 10 bases. The ends lost 3 bases at V and 8 bases at J; junction bases unmatched: 13. The germline gives CDR1 ENHRY, CDR2 SYGVKD. This CDR3 region has 17 residues. The CDR3 region is CAISDNPLLAGADEQFF. CDR3 nucleotide sequence: TGTGCCATCAGTGATAACCCCCTGCTAGCGGGGGCGGATGAGCAGTTCTTC.

The genes are TRBV20-1 and TRBJ2-7; D remains ambiguous. Germline V gene data show CDR1 as DFQATT and CDR2 as SNEGSKA (reference sequence). This CDR3 spans 13 amino acids. The ends were cut back, 3 bases at V and 0 bases at J, with 9 bases in the middle. CDR3 nucleotide sequence: TGCAGTGCTAGCACACATTACTCCTACGAGCAGTACTTC. Its protein product is CSASTHYSYEQYF.

The chain is built from TRBV10-3 and TRBJ2-2; TRBD1 might be the D (6 bases). The CDR3 contains 13 residues. Per germline, CDR1 ENHRY and CDR2 SYGVKD. Trimming cost V 6 bases and J 4 bases, with 9 bases left between them. For the CDR3, the DNA is TGTGCCATCAGGTCAGGGGTCACCGGGGAGCTGTTTTTT. It encodes CAIRSGVTGELFF.